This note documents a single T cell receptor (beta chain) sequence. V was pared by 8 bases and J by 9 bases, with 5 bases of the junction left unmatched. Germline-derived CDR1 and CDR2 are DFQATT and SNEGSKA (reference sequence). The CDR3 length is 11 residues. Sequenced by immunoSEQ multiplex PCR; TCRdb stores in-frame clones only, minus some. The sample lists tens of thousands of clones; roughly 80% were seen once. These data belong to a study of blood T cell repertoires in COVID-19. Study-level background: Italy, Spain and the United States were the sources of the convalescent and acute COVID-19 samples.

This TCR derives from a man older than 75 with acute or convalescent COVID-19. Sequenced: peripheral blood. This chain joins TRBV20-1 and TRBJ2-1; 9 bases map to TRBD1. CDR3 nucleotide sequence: TGCAGTCCCGGGACAGGGAGTGAGCAGTTCTTC. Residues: CSPGTGSEQFF.